This TCR beta chain was documented in a study of blood T cells in healthy people across ages. Each sample used at least 7 million PBMCs. Sample-barcoded 5' priming and a J-beta primer mix drove a second PCR of about 6 to 12 cycles. Each CDR3 protein is one row after TCRdb ran MiXCR on the 5' RACE reads. The sample carries about 1.5 million distinct CDR3 sequences, about 43% recorded once. To note about this clonotype: Its antigen is not identified.

Trimming cost V 6 bases and J 1 base; bases outside gene matches: 8. The CDR3 is 17 amino acids. Germline CDR1 and CDR2: SNHLY and FYNNEI. The study's findings and limits: One million T cells yielded diversity estimates that were considered underestimates.

V usage is TRBV2 and J usage is TRBJ2-6; 8 bases fit TRBD1. The source is a woman aged 18-30 years in good health. Material for sequencing was blood. The DNA of the CDR3 is TGTGCCAGCAGCGGTGGACAGGGTGGATCTGGGGCCAACGTCCTGACTTTC. Translating gives CASSGGQGGSGANVLTF.